This T cell receptor beta chain comes out of a study of quantifying T cell responses using KT2 cells. Study as a whole: cDNA was made from DNase-treated RNA using alpha and beta constant primers.

An oligo carrying a UMI was ligated to the cDNA 3' end. The first PCR ran 4 to 5 cycles with an equimolar RC1.1 and RC1.2 beta primer mix. TCRdb recomputed calls from the UMI-ligation and nested PCR reads with MiXCR, one row per CDR3 protein. The sample lists tens of thousands of distinct CDR3 sequences, 9% to 15% seen once, with 9.4% in the top ten. This CDR3 comprises 13 residues. Germline-derived CDR1 and CDR2 are MNHEY and SMNVEV (reference sequence). The V end lost 4 bases, the J end lost 4 bases, and 7 bases lay between the germline ends. The TCR was taken from a human donor. The material sequenced was PBMCs spiked with cells of the T cell clone KT2. This chain links TRBV27 with TRBJ2-2; D tentatively reads TRBD1 or TRBD2 (5 bases each). CDR3 amino acids: CASSWGITGELFF. Here the CDR3 DNA reads TGTGCCAGCAGTTGGGGGATCACCGGGGAGCTGTTTTTT.